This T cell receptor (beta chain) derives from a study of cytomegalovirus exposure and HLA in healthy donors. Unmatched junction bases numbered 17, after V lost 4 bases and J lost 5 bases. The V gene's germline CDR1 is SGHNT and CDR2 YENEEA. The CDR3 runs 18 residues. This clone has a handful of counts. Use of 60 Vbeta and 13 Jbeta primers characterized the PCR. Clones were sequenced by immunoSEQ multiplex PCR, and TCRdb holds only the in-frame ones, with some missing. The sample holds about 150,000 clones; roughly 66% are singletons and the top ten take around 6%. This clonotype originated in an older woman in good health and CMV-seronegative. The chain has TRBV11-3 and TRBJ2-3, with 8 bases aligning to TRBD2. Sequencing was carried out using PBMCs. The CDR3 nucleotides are TGTGCCAGCAGCTCCCCGATAGGGCTAGCGGGTGGTAAAGATACGCAGTATTTT. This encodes CASSSPIGLAGGKDTQYF.